The 5 T cell receptor beta chains below come from one sample, sequenced in a study of T cells after yellow fever vaccination. Using its own MiXCR run on the 5' RACE reads, TCRdb lists one record per CDR3 protein. The sample contains about 220,000 distinct CDR3 sequences, under 3.5% of which appear only once. The starting material was CD4+ T cells sorted from PBMCs, obtained 10 days after the yellow fever booster vaccination. The receptors originated from a man aged 18 to 35 who received the YFV17D yellow fever vaccine.

This CDR3 is CASREQEVYGYTF. The CDR3 DNA follows: TGTGCCAGCAGGGAACAGGAGGTCTATGGCTACACCTTC. J is TRBJ1-2 and V is TRBV6-2 or TRBV6-3, with TRBD1 as a possible D gene (5 bases). Germline V gives CDR1 MNHEY, CDR2 SVGEGT. Trimming removed 6 bases from V and 4 bases from J, with 12 bases in between. The CDR3 totals 13 residues.

V gene TRBV18 combines with J gene TRBJ2-1; D not certain. This CDR3 comprises 15 residues. Between the trimmed V and J ends, which lost 6 bases and 0 bases, there was a span of 12 bases. Germline V CDR1 and CDR2: KGHSH, LQKENI. The CDR3 sequence: CASSQRQGSYNEQFF. The CDR3 DNA reads TGTGCCAGCTCCCAGAGACAAGGCTCCTACAATGAGCAGTTCTTC. The whole variable domain, filled in from reference TRBV18 and TRBJ2-1, reads NAGVMQNPRHLVRRRGQEARLRCSPMKGHSHVYWYRQLPEEGLKFMVYLQKENIIDESGMPKERFSAEFPKEGPSILRIQQVVRGDSAAYFCASSQRQGSYNEQFFGPGTRLTVL.

This clonotype was seen repeatedly, ten times or more. The chain recombines TRBV7-9 with TRBJ2-1; D is tentatively TRBD1 or TRBD2 (5 bases each). Trimming took 3 bases from V and 6 from J, leaving 12 bases between them. The germline gives CDR1 SEHNR, CDR2 FQNEAQ (reference sequence). The CDR3 is 14 residues long. CDR3 in amino acids: CASSFWGTFNEQFF. The CDR3 bases are TGTGCCAGCAGCTTTTGGGGGACCTTCAATGAGCAGTTCTTC.

This clonotype was seen more than once but under ten times. This chain links TRBV9 with TRBJ2-7, with D possibly matching TRBD1 (6 bases). The length of the CDR3 is 16 residues. Trimming pared 3 bases from V and 3 bases from J, leaving 19 bases between. Germline values: CDR1 SGDLS, CDR2 YYNGEE. The CDR3 DNA reads as TGTGCCAGCAGCGGGGGGTGCCCGGGACAAGGCTACGAGCAGTACGTC. Translating it yields CASSGGCPGQGYEQYV.

There are many counts of this clonotype. The V and J genes are TRBV29-1 and TRBJ1-1; tentatively, D is TRBD1 (5 bases). The V end was cut by 7 bases, the J end by 4 bases, with 22 bases between. The CDR3 spans 15 residues. Germline V gives CDR1 SQVTM, CDR2 ANQGSEA. The DNA for the CDR3 is TGCAGCGCCCTGACAGCCCCCGGGTTGGGCACTGAAGCTTTCTTT. Protein sequence: CSALTAPGLGTEAFF.